This record looks at one TCR beta chain sequence and its context. Antigen: not known. The sample is drawn from a study of molecular identifiers for immune sequencing clone quantification. Findings of the study overall: Beyond 20 RNA copies, clones held over 97% of effector molecules, compared with under 1% in naive cells.

TCRdb reprocessed the PCR reads with MiXCR, giving one entry per CDR3 protein. The sample lists over 85,000 distinct CDR3 sequences; around 37% were seen once. The sequence derives from a human donor in good health. Some libraries in this study had Jurkat cell RNA spiked in. The material sequenced was naive CD8+ T cells from blood, with Jurkat cell RNA spiked in. The subset denotes: FACS-sorted CD8+CD4-CCR7+CD45RA+ naive T cells.

The CDR3 here is CSVDHDRARVTQYF. CDR3 DNA sequence: TGCAGCGTTGACCACGACAGGGCCCGGGTGACCCAGTACTTC. V usage is TRBV29-1 and J usage is TRBJ2-5; 7 bases are shared with TRBD1. The CDR3 runs 14 residues. Trimming removed 3 bases from V and 7 bases from J; junction bases left unmatched: 11. The germline CDR1 and CDR2 sequences are SQVTM and ANQGSEA.